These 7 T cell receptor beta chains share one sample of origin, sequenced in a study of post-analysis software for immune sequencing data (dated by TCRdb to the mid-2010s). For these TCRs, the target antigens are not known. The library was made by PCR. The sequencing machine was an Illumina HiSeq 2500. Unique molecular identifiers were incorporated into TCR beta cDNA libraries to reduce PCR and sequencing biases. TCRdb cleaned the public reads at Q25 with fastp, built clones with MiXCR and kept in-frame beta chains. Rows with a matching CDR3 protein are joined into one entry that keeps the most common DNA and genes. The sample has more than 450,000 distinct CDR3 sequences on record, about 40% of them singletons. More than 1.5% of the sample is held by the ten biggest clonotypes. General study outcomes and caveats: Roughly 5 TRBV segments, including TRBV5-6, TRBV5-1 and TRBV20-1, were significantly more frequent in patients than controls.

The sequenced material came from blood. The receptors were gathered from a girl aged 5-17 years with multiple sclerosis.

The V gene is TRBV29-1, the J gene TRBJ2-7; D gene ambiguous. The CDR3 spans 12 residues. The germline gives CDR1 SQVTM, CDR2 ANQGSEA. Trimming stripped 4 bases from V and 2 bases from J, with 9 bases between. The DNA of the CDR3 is TGCAGCGTTGTCACGCCTCCCTACGAGCAGTACTTC. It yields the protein CSVVTPPYEQYF.

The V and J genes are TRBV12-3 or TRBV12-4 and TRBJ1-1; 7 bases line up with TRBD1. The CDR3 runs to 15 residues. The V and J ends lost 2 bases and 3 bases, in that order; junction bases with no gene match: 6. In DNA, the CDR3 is TGTGCCAGCAGTTTAACGGCAGGGGGGGACACTGAAGCTTTCTTT. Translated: CASSLTAGGDTEAFF.

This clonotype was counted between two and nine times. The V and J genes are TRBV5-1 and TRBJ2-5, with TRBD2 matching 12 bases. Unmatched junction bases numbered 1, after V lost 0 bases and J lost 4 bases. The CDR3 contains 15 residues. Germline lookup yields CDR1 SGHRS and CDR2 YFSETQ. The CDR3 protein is CASSLGTSGIETQYF. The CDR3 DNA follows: TGCGCCAGCAGCTTGGGGACTAGCGGGATAGAGACCCAGTACTTC.

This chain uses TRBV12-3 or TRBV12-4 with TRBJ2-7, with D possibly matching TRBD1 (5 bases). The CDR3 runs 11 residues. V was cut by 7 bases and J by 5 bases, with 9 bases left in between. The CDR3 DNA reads TGTGCCAGCACCCTGACAGACGAGCAGTACTTC. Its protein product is CASTLTDEQYF.

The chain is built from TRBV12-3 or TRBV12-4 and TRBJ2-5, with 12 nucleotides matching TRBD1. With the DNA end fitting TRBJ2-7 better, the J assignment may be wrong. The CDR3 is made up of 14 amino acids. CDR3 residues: CASSQGTGGDEQYF. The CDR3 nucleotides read TGTGCCAGCAGCCAGGGGACAGGGGGCGACGAGCAGTACTTC.

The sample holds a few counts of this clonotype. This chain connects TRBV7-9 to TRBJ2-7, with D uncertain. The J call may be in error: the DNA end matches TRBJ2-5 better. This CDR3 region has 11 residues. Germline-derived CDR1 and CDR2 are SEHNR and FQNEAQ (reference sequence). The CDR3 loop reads CASSTPETQYF. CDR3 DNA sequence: TGTGCCAGCAGCACCCCGGAGACCCAGTACTTC.

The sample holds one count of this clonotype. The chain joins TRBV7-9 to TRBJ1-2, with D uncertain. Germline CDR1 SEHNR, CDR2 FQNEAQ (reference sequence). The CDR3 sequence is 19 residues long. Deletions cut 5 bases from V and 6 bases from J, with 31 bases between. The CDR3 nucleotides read TGTGCCAGCAGCCAAAAAAAGTTAATAGCGGGAGTCGGGTACAATGGCTACACCTTC. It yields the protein CASSQKKLIAGVGYNGYTF.